Listed here are 19 T cell receptor beta chains from one sample, sequenced in a study of blood T cell repertoires in COVID-19. The assay was immunoSEQ multiplex PCR, and TCRdb's table has in-frame clones only and misses some. Here the sample spans under 400,000 clones, nearly 90% being singletons. Sequencing was carried out using peripheral blood. The source of these receptors is a man between 18 and 29 years old with active or convalescent COVID-19.

This sequence joins TRBV3-1 (or the pseudogene TRBV3-2) and TRBJ1-3; 7 nucleotides align to TRBD1. Germline V gene sequence: CDR1 LGHDT, CDR2 YNNKEL (reference sequence). The CDR3 loop spans 15 amino acids. V shed 3 bases and J 8 bases; nucleotides not matched to a gene: 10. The CDR3 sequence: CASSQRGPRGDTIYF. The CDR3 DNA reads as TGTGCCAGCAGCCAGCGGGGCCCCAGGGGGGACACCATATATTTT.

The V gene is TRBV15, the J gene TRBJ1-4, with unresolved D. CDR1 and CDR2 (germline): LNHNV, YYDKDF (reference sequence). The V and J ends lost 1 base and 8 bases respectively, with 11 bases between them. The CDR3 has 14 residues. The CDR3 nucleotides are TGTGCCACCAGCAGAGTAGACGGGAACGAAAAACTGTTTTTT. Translation gives CATSRVDGNEKLFF.

The chain combines TRBV7-9 with TRBJ2-7, with D uncertain. The CDR3 extends over 11 amino acids. The germline CDR1 and CDR2 sequences are SEHNR and FQNEAQ (reference sequence). Trimming removed 5 bases at V and 6 bases at J, with 8 bases between. This chain's CDR3 is CASSPLPEQYF. DNA for the CDR3: TGTGCCAGCAGCCCCCTACCCGAGCAGTACTTC. The whole variable domain, remainder taken from reference TRBV7-9 and TRBJ2-7, is DTGVSQNPRHKITKRGQNVTFRCDPISEHNRLYWYRQTLGQGPEFLTYFQNEAQLEKSRLLSDRFSAERPKGSFSTLEIQRTEQGDSAMYLCASSPLPEQYFGPGTRLTVT.

This clone has just one count. The rearrangement uses TRBV12-3 or TRBV12-4 and TRBJ1-2, with D possibly matching TRBD1 (6 bases). The CDR3 has 13 residues. V was trimmed by 3 bases and J by 7 bases, leaving 12 bases between them. CDR3 protein: CASSLFRGGGYTF. The CDR3 region has the DNA TGTGCCAGCAGTTTGTTCAGGGGTGGTGGCTACACCTTC.

This chain joins TRBV24-1 and TRBJ1-2, with D perhaps matching TRBD1 (5 bases). The CDR3 sequence is 13 residues long. Trimming removed 7 bases from V and 6 bases from J, with 14 bases in between. Germline CDR1 KGHDR, CDR2 SFDVKD. The CDR3 DNA reads TGTGCCACCAGCGAAGTACCAGGGAATGGCTACACCTTC. The encoded protein is CATSEVPGNGYTF.

The rearrangement joins TRBV25-1 to TRBJ1-6; D remains unclear. Per the germline V gene, CDR1 is MGHDK and CDR2 is SYGVNS. With 3 bases removed from V and 9 bases from J, the gap between germline ends came to 6 bases. CDR3 length equals 12 residues. The CDR3 reads CASSDLFSPLHF. In nucleotides, the CDR3 is TGTGCCAGCAGTGATTTATTTTCACCCCTCCACTTT. Using reference TRBV25-1 and TRBJ1-6 for the parts outside the CDR3, the full variable domain is EADIYQTPRYLVIGTGKKITLECSQTMGHDKMYWYQQDPGMELHLIHYSYGVNSTEKGDLSSESTVSRIRTEHFPLTLESARPSHTSQYLCASSDLFSPLHFGNGTRLTVT.

This chain joins TRBV9 and TRBJ1-1, with D tentatively TRBD1 (5 bases). Per the germline V gene, CDR1 is SGDLS and CDR2 is YYNGEE. CDR3 size: 15 residues. With 1 base removed from V and 3 bases from J, the gap between germline ends came to 13 bases. CDR3 amino acids: CASSVLSGSDTEAFF. The DNA of the CDR3 is TGTGCCAGCAGCGTACTCTCAGGGTCGGACACTGAAGCTTTCTTT. The full variable domain, its missing parts supplied by reference TRBV9 and TRBJ1-1, is DSGVTQTPKHLITATGQRVTLRCSPRSGDLSVYWYQQSLDQGLQFLIQYYNGEERAKGNILERFSAQQFPDLHSELNLSSLELGDSALYFCASSVLSGSDTEAFFGQGTRLTVV.

The V call is TRBV11-2, the J call TRBJ2-1, with 9 bases matching TRBD1. The germline V gene has CDR1 SGHAT and CDR2 FQNNGV. The ends lost 2 bases at V and 4 bases at J; junction bases unmatched: 6. This CDR3 is 16 amino acids long. CDR3 loop: CASSLIWTGVYNEQFF. CDR3 nucleotides: TGTGCCAGCAGCTTAATTTGGACAGGGGTTTACAATGAGCAGTTCTTC.

Only a few counts were recorded for this clone. The chain recombines TRBV29-1 with TRBJ2-3, with 7 bases fitting TRBD1. Losses at the gene ends were 3 bases for V and 4 bases for J; bases not matched to a gene: 4. The CDR3 is made up of 13 amino acids. Germline V lookup: CDR1 SQVTM, CDR2 ANQGSEA. This CDR3 reads CSVDGQASDTQYF. The CDR3 nucleotides read TGCAGCGTTGATGGACAGGCATCAGATACGCAGTATTTT.

A word on this clone: Relative to the germline gene, one junction end is altered; a read error may explain this. The chain carries TRBV5-1 and TRBJ2-5; 13 bases are a match to TRBD2. This CDR3 is built from 14 residues. CDR1 SGHRS and CDR2 YFSETQ come from the germline V gene. CDR3: CASSFATSGGSPNF. The CDR3 DNA is TGCGCCAGCAGCTTTGCGACTAGCGGGGGGTCTCCCAACTTC.

The rearrangement joins TRBV9 to TRBJ2-1, with TRBD2 matching 8 bases. After removal of 4 bases from V and 8 bases from J, the junction contained 17 bases not matched to a gene. Germline V gene data show CDR1 as SGDLS and CDR2 as YYNGEE. The CDR3 length is 17 residues. CDR3 sequence reads: CASSMNSGTRFVDEQFF. CDR3 DNA: TGTGCCAGCAGCATGAACTCCGGGACTAGGTTTGTTGATGAGCAGTTCTTC.

The V call is TRBV7-2, the J call TRBJ1-5; the D is unclear. Germline CDR1 SGHTA, CDR2 FQGNSA. V shed 3 bases and J shed 5 bases, with 8 bases lying between them. CDR3 length equals 13 residues. The CDR3 DNA reads TGTGCCAGCAGCTTTCGTCCCGATCAGCCCCAGCATTTT. Protein sequence: CASSFRPDQPQHF. Full variable domain (rest looked up from reference TRBV7-2 and TRBJ1-5): GAGVSQSPSNKVTEKGKDVELRCDPISGHTALYWYRQSLGQGLEFLIYFQGNSAPDKSGLPSDRFSAERTGGSVSTLTIQRTQQEDSAVYLCASSFRPDQPQHFGDGTRLSIL.

The CDR3 nucleotides read TGTGCCACCTCCCAGGGAAGTAATCAGCCCCAGCATTTT. Protein product: CATSQGSNQPQHF. The V gene is TRBV19, the J gene TRBJ1-5; D possibly corresponds to TRBD1 (5 bases). Trimming cost V 10 bases and J 4 bases, with 14 bases left between them. The V gene's germline CDR1 is LNHDA and CDR2 SQIVND (reference sequence). The CDR3 contains 13 residues.

As regards this clone: The same CDR3 can be traced to other DNA sequences in this sample. V is TRBV12-3 or TRBV12-4 and J is TRBJ2-7, with D possibly matching TRBD1 (5 bases). Trimming shortened V by 2 bases and J by 4 bases, and 6 bases separated the two germline ends. The CDR3 consists of 12 residues. CDR3 sequence (DNA): TGTGCCAGCAGTTTACAGGGTTACGAGCAGTACTTC. As protein: CASSLQGYEQYF.

J is TRBJ2-5 and V is TRBV19; 7 bases align to TRBD1. The germline V gene encodes CDR1 LNHDA and CDR2 SQIVND (reference sequence). After removal of 4 bases from V and 3 bases from J, the junction contained 8 bases not matched to a gene. The CDR3 runs 15 residues. CDR3 nucleotides: TGTGCCAGTAGTAAAAACAGGGGTTCCAAAGAGACCCAGTACTTC. As protein: CASSKNRGSKETQYF.

The chain links TRBV28 to TRBJ1-2; D is uncertain. V lost 4 bases, J lost 6 bases, and 18 bases lay in between. The CDR3 consists of 15 residues. Looked up from germline, CDR1 is MDHEN and CDR2 is SYDVKM. CDR3 coding DNA: TGTGCCAGCAGTTCCGCAACCTCTCTCAACAATGGCTACACCTTC. It is translated as CASSSATSLNNGYTF.

This rearrangement joins TRBV27 to TRBJ2-7; D is possibly TRBD2 (5 bases). CDR3 size: 14 residues. V lost 5 bases to trimming and J lost 2 bases, with 13 bases between them. CDR1 and CDR2 from the germline V gene are MNHEY and SMNVEV (reference sequence). DNA for the CDR3: TGTGCCAGCAGTCCGCCGGGAATTGCCTACGAGCAGTACTTC. The encoded protein is CASSPPGIAYEQYF.

About this clone itself: Other nucleotide sequences from this sample produce the same CDR3. The chain joins TRBV6-5 to TRBJ2-5; no reliable D call. V lost 6 bases to trimming and J lost 5 bases, with 10 bases between them. The CDR3 extends over 12 amino acids. Germline V gene sequence: CDR1 MNHEY, CDR2 SVGAGI. The DNA of the CDR3 is TGTGCCAGCAGCCGCGGTCAGGAGACCCAGTACTTC. This gives the protein CASSRGQETQYF.

This chain uses TRBV29-1 with TRBJ2-1; 9 bases agree with TRBD2. The CDR3 length is 12 residues. Germline assignment: CDR1 SQVTM and CDR2 ANQGSEA. The V segment lost 4 bases and the J segment 11 bases; nucleotides outside the gene matches: 6. As DNA, the CDR3 is TGCAGCGTTGTGAGGGGACTAGCTAAGCAGTTCTTC. It is translated as CSVVRGLAKQFF.